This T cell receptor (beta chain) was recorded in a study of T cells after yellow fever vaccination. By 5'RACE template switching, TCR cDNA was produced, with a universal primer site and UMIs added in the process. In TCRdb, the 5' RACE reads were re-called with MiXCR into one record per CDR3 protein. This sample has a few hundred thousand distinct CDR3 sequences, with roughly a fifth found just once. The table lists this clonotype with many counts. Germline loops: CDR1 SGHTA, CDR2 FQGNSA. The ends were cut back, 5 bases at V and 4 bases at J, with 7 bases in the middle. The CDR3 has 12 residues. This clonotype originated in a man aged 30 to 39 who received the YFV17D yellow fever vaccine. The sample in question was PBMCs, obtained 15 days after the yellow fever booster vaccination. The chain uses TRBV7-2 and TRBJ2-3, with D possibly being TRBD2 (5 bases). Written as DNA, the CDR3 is TGTGCCAGCAGCCACGGGGCAGATACGCAGTATTTT. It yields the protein CASSHGADTQYF.